Listed below are T cell receptor beta chains from one sample, sequenced in a study of T cells after yellow fever vaccination. From the 5' RACE reads, TCRdb called clonotypes with MiXCR, one entry per CDR3 protein. The sample comprises around 310,000 distinct CDR3 sequences, 3.5% to 4.5% of which are singletons, and 15% to 20% rests with the top ten. The sample here was PBMCs, taken 15 days after the yellow fever booster vaccination. The source is a man aged 18 to 29 who received the YFV17D yellow fever vaccine. Both conserved end residues are part of each CDR3. A D gene is named only where the DNA matches it firmly. Expanded clones are given a class, and other clones once, few, many or no size at all.

V gene: TRBV5-1; clone size: many; J gene: TRBJ2-3; D gene: -; CDR3 protein: CASSWAEDTQYF; CDR3 DNA: TGCGCCAGCAGCTGGGCGGAAGATACGCAGTATTTT
V gene: TRBV20-1; clone size: few; J gene: TRBJ2-6; D gene: -; CDR3 protein: CSAPGPNVLTF; CDR3 DNA: TGCAGTGCCCCGGGACCCAACGTCCTGACTTTC
V gene: TRBV12-3/TRBV12-4; clone size: many; J gene: TRBJ1-5; D gene: -; CDR3 protein: CASSLAGPGVISNQPQHF; CDR3 DNA: TGTGCCAGCAGTTTAGCGGGGCCCGGGGTCATTAGCAATCAGCCCCAGCATTTT
V gene: TRBV12-3/TRBV12-4; clone size: many; J gene: TRBJ1-5; D gene: TRBD1; CDR3 protein: CASSGTGNQPQHF; CDR3 DNA: TGTGCCAGCAGCGGGACAGGGAATCAGCCCCAGCATTTT
V gene: TRBV4-1; clone size: few; J gene: TRBJ1-6; D gene: TRBD1; CDR3 protein: CASSQEDRASSPLHF; CDR3 DNA: TGCGCCAGCAGCCAAGAGGACAGGGCCTCTTCACCCCTCCACTTT
V gene: TRBV7-9; clone size: many; J gene: TRBJ2-1; D gene: TRBD2; CDR3 protein: CASSLELASSYNEQFF; CDR3 DNA: TGTGCCAGCAGCTTAGAACTAGCGTCATCCTACAATGAGCAGTTCTTC
V gene: TRBV6-1; clone size: few; J gene: TRBJ2-2; D gene: -; CDR3 protein: CASSEEVNRFWKTGELFF; CDR3 DNA: TGTGCCAGCAGTGAAGAGGTCAACAGGTTTTGGAAAACCGGGGAGCTGTTTTTT
V gene: TRBV20-1; clone size: many; J gene: TRBJ2-5; D gene: TRBD2; CDR3 protein: CSARIGLAGGGTQYF; CDR3 DNA: TGCAGTGCTAGAATTGGACTAGCGGGTGGGGGGACCCAGTACTTC
V gene: TRBV20-1; clone size: few; J gene: TRBJ1-5; D gene: -; CDR3 protein: CSATGSNQPQHF; CDR3 DNA: TGCAGTGCCACAGGGAGCAATCAGCCCCAGCATTTT
V gene: TRBV5-1; clone size: -; J gene: TRBJ1-4; D gene: -; CDR3 protein: CASSLQPGTPAEKLFF; CDR3 DNA: TGCGCCAGCAGCCTTCAGCCCGGGACCCCTGCGGAAAAACTGTTTTTT
V gene: TRBV7-2; clone size: many; J gene: TRBJ1-2; D gene: -; CDR3 protein: CASSLYRDGYTF; CDR3 DNA: TGTGCCAGCAGCTTGTACAGGGATGGCTACACCTTC
V gene: TRBV11-2; clone size: few; J gene: TRBJ2-3; D gene: TRBD2; CDR3 protein: CASITQGLAVDTQYF; CDR3 DNA: TGTGCCAGCATCACCCAGGGACTAGCGGTAGATACGCAGTATTTT
V gene: TRBV20-1; clone size: many; J gene: TRBJ2-5; D gene: TRBD2; CDR3 protein: CSANSALAGVETQYF; CDR3 DNA: TGCAGTGCTAACTCAGCATTAGCGGGGGTGGAGACCCAGTACTTC
V gene: TRBV7-8; clone size: few; J gene: TRBJ1-2; D gene: -; CDR3 protein: CASSSLYGTKGGYTF; CDR3 DNA: TGTGCCAGCAGCTCCCTCTATGGGACTAAAGGCGGCTACACCTTC
V gene: TRBV10-3; clone size: many; J gene: TRBJ2-5; D gene: -; CDR3 protein: CAISYGQPPETQYF; CDR3 DNA: TGTGCCATCAGTTACGGACAGCCCCCGGAGACCCAGTACTTC
V gene: TRBV5-1; clone size: few; J gene: TRBJ2-1; D gene: -; CDR3 protein: CASSLSRTVGNEQFF; CDR3 DNA: TGCGCCAGCAGCTTGTCCCGGACAGTAGGTAATGAGCAGTTCTTC
V gene: TRBV5-6; clone size: few; J gene: TRBJ1-4; D gene: -; CDR3 protein: CASSLLSRGHEKLFF; CDR3 DNA: TGTGCCAGCAGCCTACTATCTAGGGGACATGAAAAACTGTTTTTT
V gene: TRBV2; clone size: many; J gene: TRBJ2-7; D gene: TRBD2; CDR3 protein: CASRGAGSYEQYF; CDR3 DNA: TGTGCCAGCAGGGGAGCGGGGAGCTACGAGCAGTACTTC
V gene: TRBV7-2; clone size: -; J gene: TRBJ1-1; D gene: TRBD1; CDR3 protein: CASSAGQATGAFF; CDR3 DNA: TGTGCCAGCAGCGCCGGACAGGCGACCGGAGCTTTCTTT
V gene: TRBV3-1; clone size: few; J gene: TRBJ2-1; D gene: -; CDR3 protein: CASSQDWLRGNEQFF; CDR3 DNA: TGTGCCAGCAGCCAAGATTGGCTCAGGGGCAATGAGCAGTTCTTC
V gene: TRBV5-1; clone size: -; J gene: TRBJ2-5; D gene: -; CDR3 protein: CASSPTGEGETQYF; CDR3 DNA: TGCGCCAGCAGCCCGACAGGGGAGGGGGAGACCCAGTACTTC
V gene: TRBV24-1; clone size: many; J gene: TRBJ1-5; D gene: TRBD1; CDR3 protein: CATSGTGVGNQPQHF; CDR3 DNA: TGTGCCACCAGTGGGACAGGCGTCGGCAATCAGCCCCAGCATTTT
V gene: TRBV5-6; clone size: few; J gene: TRBJ2-3; D gene: TRBD2; CDR3 protein: CASSPYGTSGVDTQYF; CDR3 DNA: TGTGCCAGCAGCCCCTACGGGACTAGCGGGGTTGATACGCAGTATTTT
V gene: TRBV12-3/TRBV12-4; clone size: many; J gene: TRBJ1-2; D gene: -; CDR3 protein: CASSHTRTQDDGGYTF; CDR3 DNA: TGTGCCAGCAGTCACACCCGGACGCAAGACGACGGTGGCTACACCTTC
V gene: TRBV6-7; clone size: -; J gene: TRBJ2-7; D gene: -; CDR3 protein: CASSLIRQGGYEQYF; CDR3 DNA: TGTGCCAGCAGTCTAATAAGACAGGGAGGCTACGAGCAGTACTTC
V gene: TRBV7-9; clone size: many; J gene: TRBJ1-2; D gene: TRBD1; CDR3 protein: CASRLTGGKDGYTF; CDR3 DNA: TGTGCCAGCAGACTGACAGGGGGAAAGGATGGCTACACCTTC
V gene: TRBV5-1; clone size: many; J gene: TRBJ1-1; D gene: -; CDR3 protein: CASSLPTRMNTEAFF; CDR3 DNA: TGCGCCAGCAGCTTACCGACACGAATGAACACTGAAGCTTTCTTT
V gene: TRBV29-1; clone size: few; J gene: TRBJ2-1; D gene: -; CDR3 protein: CSVEDETDFEQFF; CDR3 DNA: TGCAGCGTTGAAGACGAGACGGATTTTGAGCAGTTCTTC
V gene: TRBV28; clone size: -; J gene: TRBJ1-1; D gene: -; CDR3 protein: CASSRLGAEAFF; CDR3 DNA: TGTGCCAGCAGTCGATTAGGCGCTGAAGCTTTCTTT
V gene: TRBV5-1; clone size: -; J gene: TRBJ2-3; D gene: -; CDR3 protein: CASSFGDKHGSTDTQYF; CDR3 DNA: TGCGCCAGCAGCTTTGGAGACAAGCATGGGAGCACAGATACGCAGTATTTT
V gene: TRBV7-9; clone size: -; J gene: TRBJ1-1; D gene: -; CDR3 protein: CASSFASPEAFF; CDR3 DNA: TGTGCCAGCAGCTTCGCCAGCCCAGAAGCTTTCTTT
V gene: TRBV5-1; clone size: many; J gene: TRBJ2-2; D gene: TRBD1; CDR3 protein: CASTHRGGTGELFF; CDR3 DNA: TGCGCCAGCACCCACAGGGGCGGCACCGGGGAGCTGTTTTTT
V gene: TRBV4-2; clone size: -; J gene: TRBJ2-1; D gene: -; CDR3 protein: CASSLSGTLYNEQFF; CDR3 DNA: TGTGCCAGCAGCCTTTCCGGGACCCTCTACAATGAGCAGTTCTTC
V gene: TRBV5-1; clone size: many; J gene: TRBJ2-7; D gene: -; CDR3 protein: CASSSGENTYEQYF; CDR3 DNA: TGCGCCAGCAGCTCGGGGGAGAACACCTACGAGCAGTACTTC
V gene: TRBV6-5; clone size: many; J gene: TRBJ2-3; D gene: -; CDR3 protein: CASRRQGTDTQYF; CDR3 DNA: TGTGCCAGCCGTCGACAAGGCACAGATACGCAGTATTTT
V gene: TRBV12-3/TRBV12-4; clone size: many; J gene: TRBJ2-7; D gene: TRBD2; CDR3 protein: CASSSGLAGGREQYF; CDR3 DNA: TGTGCCAGCAGTTCGGGACTAGCGGGGGGGAGGGAGCAGTACTTC
V gene: TRBV7-2; clone size: -; J gene: TRBJ2-1; D gene: -; CDR3 protein: CASSQYSYNEQFF; CDR3 DNA: TGTGCCAGCAGCCAATATTCCTACAATGAGCAGTTCTTC
V gene: TRBV11-2; clone size: few; J gene: TRBJ2-3; D gene: -; CDR3 protein: CASSLGRRGSTDTQYF; CDR3 DNA: TGTGCCAGCAGCTTAGGCCGCAGGGGAAGCACAGATACGCAGTATTTT
V gene: TRBV30; clone size: -; J gene: TRBJ1-5; D gene: -; CDR3 protein: CAWSHGELQPQHF; CDR3 DNA: TGTGCCTGGAGTCATGGGGAGTTGCAGCCCCAGCATTTT
V gene: TRBV12-3/TRBV12-4; clone size: many; J gene: TRBJ1-5; D gene: TRBD1; CDR3 protein: CASSSEGGWQPQHF; CDR3 DNA: TGTGCCAGCAGTTCAGAAGGGGGCTGGCAGCCCCAGCATTTT
V gene: TRBV18; clone size: -; J gene: TRBJ2-1; D gene: -; CDR3 protein: CASSPQGQHYNEQFF; CDR3 DNA: TGTGCCAGCTCACCACAGGGCCAACACTACAATGAGCAGTTCTTC